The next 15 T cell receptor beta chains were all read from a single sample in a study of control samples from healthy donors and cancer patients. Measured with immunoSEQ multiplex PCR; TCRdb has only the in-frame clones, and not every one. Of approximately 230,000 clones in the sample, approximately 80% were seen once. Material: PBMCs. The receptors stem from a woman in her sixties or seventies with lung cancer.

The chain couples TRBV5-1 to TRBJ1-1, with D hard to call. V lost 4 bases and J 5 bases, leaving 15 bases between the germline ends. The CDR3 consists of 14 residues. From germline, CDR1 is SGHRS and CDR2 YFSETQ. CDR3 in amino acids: CASSGESGYTEAFF. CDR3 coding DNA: TGCGCCAGCAGCGGGGAGTCCGGATATACTGAAGCTTTCTTT.

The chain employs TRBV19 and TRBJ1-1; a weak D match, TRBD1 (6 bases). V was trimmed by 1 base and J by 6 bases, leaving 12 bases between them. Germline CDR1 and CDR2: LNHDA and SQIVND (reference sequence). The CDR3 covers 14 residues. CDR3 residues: CASSIGGGHSEAFF. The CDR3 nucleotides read TGTGCCAGTAGTATAGGGGGGGGGCACTCTGAAGCTTTCTTT.

The CDR3 coding sequence is TGTGCCAGCAGCGGATGGGACAGCCCCCACGAGCAGTACTTC. Translated: CASSGWDSPHEQYF. V gene TRBV5-4 combines with J gene TRBJ2-7, with 7 nucleotides matching TRBD1. This CDR3 contains 14 residues. Germline CDR1 SGHNT, CDR2 YYREEE (reference sequence). J gave up 5 bases and V 4 bases, and 9 bases lay outside the gene matches.

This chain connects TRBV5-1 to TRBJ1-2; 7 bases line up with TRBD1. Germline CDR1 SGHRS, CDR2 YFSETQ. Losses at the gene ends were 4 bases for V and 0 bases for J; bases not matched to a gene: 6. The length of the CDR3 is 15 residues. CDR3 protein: CASSRDRVANYGYTF. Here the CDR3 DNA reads TGCGCCAGCAGCCGAGACAGGGTTGCTAACTATGGCTACACCTTC.

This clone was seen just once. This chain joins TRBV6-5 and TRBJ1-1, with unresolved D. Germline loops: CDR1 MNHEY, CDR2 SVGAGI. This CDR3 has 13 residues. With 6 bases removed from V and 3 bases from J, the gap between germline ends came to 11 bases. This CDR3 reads CASRAIVHTEAFF. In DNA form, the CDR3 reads TGTGCCAGCAGGGCAATCGTTCACACTGAAGCTTTCTTT.

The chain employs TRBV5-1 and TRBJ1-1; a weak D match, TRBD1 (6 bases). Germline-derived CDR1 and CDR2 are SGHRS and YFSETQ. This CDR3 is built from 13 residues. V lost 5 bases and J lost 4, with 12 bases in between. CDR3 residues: CASRARGGTEAFF. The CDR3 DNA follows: TGCGCCAGCAGGGCCAGGGGCGGCACTGAAGCTTTCTTT.

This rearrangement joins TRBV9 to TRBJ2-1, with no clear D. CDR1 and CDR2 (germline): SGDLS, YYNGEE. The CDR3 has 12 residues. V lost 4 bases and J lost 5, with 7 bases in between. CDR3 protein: CASSSYNNEQFF. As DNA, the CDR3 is TGTGCCAGCAGCTCGTACAACAATGAGCAGTTCTTC. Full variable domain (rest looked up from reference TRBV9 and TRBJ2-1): DSGVTQTPKHLITATGQRVTLRCSPRSGDLSVYWYQQSLDQGLQFLIQYYNGEERAKGNILERFSAQQFPDLHSELNLSSLELGDSALYFCASSSYNNEQFFGPGTRLTVL.

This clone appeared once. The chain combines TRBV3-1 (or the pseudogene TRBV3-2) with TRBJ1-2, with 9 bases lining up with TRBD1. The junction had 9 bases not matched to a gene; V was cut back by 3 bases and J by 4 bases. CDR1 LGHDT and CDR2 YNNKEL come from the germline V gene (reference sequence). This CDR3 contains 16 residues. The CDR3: CASSQTQGARVYGYTF. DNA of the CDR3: TGTGCCAGCAGCCAGACACAGGGGGCGCGAGTCTATGGCTACACCTTC.

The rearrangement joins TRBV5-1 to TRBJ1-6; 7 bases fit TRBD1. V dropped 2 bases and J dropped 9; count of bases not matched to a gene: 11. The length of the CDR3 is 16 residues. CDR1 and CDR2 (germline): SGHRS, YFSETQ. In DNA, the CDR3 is TGCGCCAGCAGCTTAGGTCCAGGGGGGCCGGGTTCACCCCTCCACTTT. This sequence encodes CASSLGPGGPGSPLHF.

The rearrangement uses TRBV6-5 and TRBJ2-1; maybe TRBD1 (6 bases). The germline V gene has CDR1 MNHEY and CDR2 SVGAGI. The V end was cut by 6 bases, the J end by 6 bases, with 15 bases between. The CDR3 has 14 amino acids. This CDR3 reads CASRKQGRSNEQFF. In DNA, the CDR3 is TGTGCCAGCAGGAAACAGGGAAGGAGCAATGAGCAGTTCTTC.

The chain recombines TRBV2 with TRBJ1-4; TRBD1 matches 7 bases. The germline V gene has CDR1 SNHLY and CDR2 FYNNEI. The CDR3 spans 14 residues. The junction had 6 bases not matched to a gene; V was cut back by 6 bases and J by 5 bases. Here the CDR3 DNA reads TGTGCCAGCAGGTCGGGACAGTTCAATGAAAAACTGTTTTTT. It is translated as CASRSGQFNEKLFF.

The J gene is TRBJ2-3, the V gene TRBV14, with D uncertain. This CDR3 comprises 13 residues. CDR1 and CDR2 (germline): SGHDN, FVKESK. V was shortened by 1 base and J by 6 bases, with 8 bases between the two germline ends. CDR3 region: CASSQGSRDTQYF. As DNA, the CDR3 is TGTGCCAGCAGCCAAGGCTCGAGGGATACGCAGTATTTT.

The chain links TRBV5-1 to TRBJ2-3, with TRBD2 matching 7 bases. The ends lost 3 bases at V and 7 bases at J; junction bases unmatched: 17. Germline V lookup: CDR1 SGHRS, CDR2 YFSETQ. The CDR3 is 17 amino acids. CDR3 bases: TGCGCCAGCAGCTCCGAATCCCTAGCGGCAGGATCGAATACGCAGTATTTT. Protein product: CASSSESLAAGSNTQYF.

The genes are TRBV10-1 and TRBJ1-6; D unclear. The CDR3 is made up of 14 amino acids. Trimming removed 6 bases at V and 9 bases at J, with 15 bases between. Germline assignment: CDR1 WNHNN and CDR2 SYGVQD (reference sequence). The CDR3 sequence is CASRDDRARSPLHF. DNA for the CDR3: TGCGCCAGCAGGGACGACCGGGCCCGTTCACCCCTCCACTTT.

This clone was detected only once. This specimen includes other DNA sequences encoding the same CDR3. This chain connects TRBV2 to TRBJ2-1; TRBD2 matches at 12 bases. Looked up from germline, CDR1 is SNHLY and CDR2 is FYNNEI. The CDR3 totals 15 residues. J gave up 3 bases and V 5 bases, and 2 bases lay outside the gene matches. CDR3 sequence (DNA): TGTGCCAGCAGTCCACTAGCGGGGGGCTACAATGAGCAGTTCTTC. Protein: CASSPLAGGYNEQFF.